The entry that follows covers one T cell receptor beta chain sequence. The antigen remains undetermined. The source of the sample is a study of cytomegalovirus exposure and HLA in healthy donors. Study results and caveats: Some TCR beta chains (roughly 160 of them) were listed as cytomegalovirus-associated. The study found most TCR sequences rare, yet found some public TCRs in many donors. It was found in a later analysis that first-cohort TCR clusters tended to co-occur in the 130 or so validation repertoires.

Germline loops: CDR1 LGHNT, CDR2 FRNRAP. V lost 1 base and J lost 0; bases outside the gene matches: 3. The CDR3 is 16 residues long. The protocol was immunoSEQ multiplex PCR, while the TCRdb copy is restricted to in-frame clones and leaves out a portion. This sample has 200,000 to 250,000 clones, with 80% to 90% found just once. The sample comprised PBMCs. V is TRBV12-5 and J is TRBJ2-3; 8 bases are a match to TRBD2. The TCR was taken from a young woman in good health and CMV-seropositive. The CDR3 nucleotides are TGTGCTAGTGGTTTGGGACTAGCGCCTAGCACAGATACGCAGTATTTT. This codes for CASGLGLAPSTDTQYF.